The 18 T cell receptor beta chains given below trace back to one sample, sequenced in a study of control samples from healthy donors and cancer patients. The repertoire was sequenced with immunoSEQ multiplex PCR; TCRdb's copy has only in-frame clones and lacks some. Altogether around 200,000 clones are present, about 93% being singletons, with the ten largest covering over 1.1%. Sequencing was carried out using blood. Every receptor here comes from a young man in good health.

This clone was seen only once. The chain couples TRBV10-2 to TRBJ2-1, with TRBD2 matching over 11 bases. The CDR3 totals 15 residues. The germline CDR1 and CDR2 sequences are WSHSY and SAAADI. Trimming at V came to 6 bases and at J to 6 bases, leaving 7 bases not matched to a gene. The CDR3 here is CASRVAGGPSNEQFF. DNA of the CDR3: TGCGCCAGCAGGGTAGCGGGGGGGCCCTCCAATGAGCAGTTCTTC.

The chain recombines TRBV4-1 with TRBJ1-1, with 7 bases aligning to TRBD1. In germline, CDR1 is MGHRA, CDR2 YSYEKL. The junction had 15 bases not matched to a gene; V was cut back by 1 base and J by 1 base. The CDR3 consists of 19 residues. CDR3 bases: TGCGCCAGCAGCCAAGCGCCGGGACAGCGGCAGAGGCAGAACACTGAAGCTTTCTTT. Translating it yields CASSQAPGQRQRQNTEAFF.

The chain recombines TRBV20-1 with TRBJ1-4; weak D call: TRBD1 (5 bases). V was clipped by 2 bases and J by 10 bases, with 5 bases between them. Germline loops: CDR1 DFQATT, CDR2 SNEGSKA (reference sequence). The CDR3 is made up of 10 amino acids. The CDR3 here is CSARQGKLFF. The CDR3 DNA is TGCAGTGCTAGACAGGGAAAACTGTTTTTT.

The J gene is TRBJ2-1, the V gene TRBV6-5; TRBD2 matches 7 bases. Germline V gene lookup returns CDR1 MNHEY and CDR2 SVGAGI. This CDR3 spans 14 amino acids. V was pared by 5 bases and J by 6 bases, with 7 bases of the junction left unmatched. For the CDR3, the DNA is TGTGCCAGCAGTCTTTCCGGGGGGACCAATGAGCAGTTCTTC. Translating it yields CASSLSGGTNEQFF.

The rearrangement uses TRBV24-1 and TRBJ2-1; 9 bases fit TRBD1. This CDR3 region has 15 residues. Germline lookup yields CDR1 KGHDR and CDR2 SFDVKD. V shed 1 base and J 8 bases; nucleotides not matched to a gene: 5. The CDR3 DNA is TGTGCCACCAGTGATTTCGGGACAGGGAAGGATGAGCAGTTCTTC. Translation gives CATSDFGTGKDEQFF.

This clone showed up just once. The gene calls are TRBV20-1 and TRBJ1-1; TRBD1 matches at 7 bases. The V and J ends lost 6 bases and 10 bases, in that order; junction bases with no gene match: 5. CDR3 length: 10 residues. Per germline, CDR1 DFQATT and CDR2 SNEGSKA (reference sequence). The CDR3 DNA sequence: TGCAGTGCCGGGACAGTAGGAGCTTTCTTT. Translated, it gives CSAGTVGAFF.

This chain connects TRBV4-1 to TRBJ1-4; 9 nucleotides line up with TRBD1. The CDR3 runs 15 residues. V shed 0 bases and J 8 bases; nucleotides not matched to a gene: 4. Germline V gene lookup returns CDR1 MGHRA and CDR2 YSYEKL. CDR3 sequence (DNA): TGCGCCAGCAGCCAAGAAGGGACAGGGAGAGAAAAACTGTTTTTT. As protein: CASSQEGTGREKLFF.

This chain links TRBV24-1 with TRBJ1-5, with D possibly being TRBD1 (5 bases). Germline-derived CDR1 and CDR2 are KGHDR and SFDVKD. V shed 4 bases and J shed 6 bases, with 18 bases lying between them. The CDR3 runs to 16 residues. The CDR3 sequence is CATSDLARGGAQPQHF. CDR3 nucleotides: TGTGCCACCAGTGACCTGGCCCGGGGAGGGGCTCAGCCCCAGCATTTT.

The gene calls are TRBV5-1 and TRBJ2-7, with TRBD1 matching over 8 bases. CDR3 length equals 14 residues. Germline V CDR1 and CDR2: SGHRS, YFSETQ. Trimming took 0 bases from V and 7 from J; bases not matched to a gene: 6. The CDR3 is CASSLGTGLGEQYF. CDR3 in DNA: TGCGCCAGCAGCTTGGGGACAGGGTTAGGGGAGCAGTACTTC.

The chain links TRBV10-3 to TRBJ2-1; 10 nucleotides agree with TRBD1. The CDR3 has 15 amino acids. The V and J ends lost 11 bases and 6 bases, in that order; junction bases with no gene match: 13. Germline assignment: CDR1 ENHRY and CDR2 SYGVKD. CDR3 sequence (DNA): TGTGCCGTGCGCACCGGGACAGGGGATTCCAATGAGCAGTTCTTC. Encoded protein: CAVRTGTGDSNEQFF.

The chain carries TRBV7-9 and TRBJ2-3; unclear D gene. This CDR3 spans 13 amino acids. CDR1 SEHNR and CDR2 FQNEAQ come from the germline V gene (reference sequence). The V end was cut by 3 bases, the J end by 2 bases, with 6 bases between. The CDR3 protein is CASSFGHTDTQYF. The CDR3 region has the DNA TGTGCCAGCAGCTTTGGCCACACAGATACGCAGTATTTT. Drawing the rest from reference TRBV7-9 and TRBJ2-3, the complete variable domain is DTGVSQNPRHKITKRGQNVTFRCDPISEHNRLYWYRQTLGQGPEFLTYFQNEAQLEKSRLLSDRFSAERPKGSFSTLEIQRTEQGDSAMYLCASSFGHTDTQYFGPGTRLTVL.

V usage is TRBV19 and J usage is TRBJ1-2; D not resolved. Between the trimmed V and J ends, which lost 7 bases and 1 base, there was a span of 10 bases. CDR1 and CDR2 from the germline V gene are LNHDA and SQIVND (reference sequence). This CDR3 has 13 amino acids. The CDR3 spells CASNDRDNYGYTF. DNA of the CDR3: TGTGCCAGTAATGACCGGGATAACTATGGCTACACCTTC.

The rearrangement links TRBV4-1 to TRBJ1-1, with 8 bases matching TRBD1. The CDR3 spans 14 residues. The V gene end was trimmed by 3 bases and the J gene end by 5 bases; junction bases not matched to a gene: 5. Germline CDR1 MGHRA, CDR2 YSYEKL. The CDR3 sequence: CASSQDRERTEAFF. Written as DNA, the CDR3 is TGCGCCAGCAGCCAGGACAGGGAAAGAACTGAAGCTTTCTTT.

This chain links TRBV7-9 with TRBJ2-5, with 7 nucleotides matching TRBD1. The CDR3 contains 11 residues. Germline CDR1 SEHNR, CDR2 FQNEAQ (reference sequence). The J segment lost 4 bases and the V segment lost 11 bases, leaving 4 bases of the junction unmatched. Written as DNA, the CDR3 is TGTGCCGGACAGGTTTCAGAGACCCAGTACTTC. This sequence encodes CAGQVSETQYF.

CDR3 coding DNA: TGCGCCAGCAGCTTGCAGCTAGCGGGGGGCCGCACAGATACGCAGTATTTT. It yields the protein CASSLQLAGGRTDTQYF. The chain uses TRBV5-1 and TRBJ2-3, with TRBD2 matching over 11 bases. Germline values: CDR1 SGHRS, CDR2 YFSETQ. V was pared by 1 base and J by 1 base, with 5 bases of the junction left unmatched. CDR3 length equals 17 residues.

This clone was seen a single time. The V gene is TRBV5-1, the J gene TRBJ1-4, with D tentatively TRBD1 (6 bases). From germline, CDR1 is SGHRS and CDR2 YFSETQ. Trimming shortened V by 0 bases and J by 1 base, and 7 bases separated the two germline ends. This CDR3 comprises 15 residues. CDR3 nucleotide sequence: TGCGCCAGCAGCTTGGAGGGGGTAACTAATGAAAAACTGTTTTTT. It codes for CASSLEGVTNEKLFF.

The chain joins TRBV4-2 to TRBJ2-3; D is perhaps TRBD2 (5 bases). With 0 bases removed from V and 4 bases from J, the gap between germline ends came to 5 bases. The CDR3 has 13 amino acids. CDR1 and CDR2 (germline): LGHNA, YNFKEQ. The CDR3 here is CASSQERADTQYF. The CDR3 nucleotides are TGTGCCAGCAGCCAAGAGAGGGCAGATACGCAGTATTTT.

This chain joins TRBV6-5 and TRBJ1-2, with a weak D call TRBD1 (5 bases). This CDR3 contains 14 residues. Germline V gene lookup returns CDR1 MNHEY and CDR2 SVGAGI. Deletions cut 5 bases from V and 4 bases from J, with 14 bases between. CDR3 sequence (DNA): TGTGCCAGCAGTCTCCAGAAGCAGGGCTATGGCTACACCTTC. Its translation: CASSLQKQGYGYTF.